The entry below gives a single TCR beta chain sequence along with its context. Its specificity is unknown. V was trimmed by 4 bases and J by 5 bases, leaving 14 bases between them. The CDR3 loop spans 13 amino acids. Germline values: CDR1 SQVTM, CDR2 ANQGSEA. Isolated RNA was reverse transcribed in full, so expressed TCRB transcripts were sequenced. About 3.6 million reads was the average for naive, central memory and regulatory T cell samples. Assay: immunoSEQ multiplex PCR; the TCRdb copy retains only in-frame clones and omits some. The sample records more than 200,000 clones, 16% being singletons. The sample comes from a study of beta chain features in type 1 diabetes. Background on the study: Cell yields, age and gender were similar between patients and healthy donors.

Stem cell-like memory, regulatory, central memory and naive CD4+ cells were sorted via CD45RO/CCR7/CD25/CD127/CD95/CD27. General study results and limits: Type 1 diabetes patients had moderately but significantly shorter TCRB CDR3s in all four CD4+ subsets.

This receptor was obtained from a man aged 30 to 39 with type 1 diabetes. J is TRBJ1-1 and V is TRBV29-1, with D possibly matching TRBD1 (5 bases). Sequenced material: naive CD4+ T cells from blood. This CDR3 reads CSVAAQGGTEAFF. DNA of the CDR3: TGCAGCGTTGCCGCGCAGGGAGGGACTGAAGCTTTCTTT.